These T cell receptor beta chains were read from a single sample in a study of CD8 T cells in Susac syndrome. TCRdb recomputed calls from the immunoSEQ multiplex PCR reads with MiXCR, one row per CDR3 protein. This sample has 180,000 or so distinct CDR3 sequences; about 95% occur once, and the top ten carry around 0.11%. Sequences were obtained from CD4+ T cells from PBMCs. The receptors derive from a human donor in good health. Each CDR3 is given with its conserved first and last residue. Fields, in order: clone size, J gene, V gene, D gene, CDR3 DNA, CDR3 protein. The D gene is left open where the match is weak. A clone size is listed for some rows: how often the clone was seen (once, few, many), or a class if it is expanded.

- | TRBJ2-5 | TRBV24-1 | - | TGTGCCACCAGTGACAGGGTTGTGGAGACCCAGTACTTC | CATSDRVVETQYF
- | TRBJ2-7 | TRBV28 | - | TGTGCCAGCAGTTTAGGGGTCATCTGGTACGAGCAGTACTTC | CASSLGVIWYEQYF
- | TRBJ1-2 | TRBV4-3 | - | TGCGCCAGCAGCCAAGAAAGAGGTGATGGCTACACCTTC | CASSQERGDGYTF
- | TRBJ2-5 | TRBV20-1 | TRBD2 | TGCAGTGCTGGGACTAGCGGGAGTGAGACCCAGTACTTC | CSAGTSGSETQYF
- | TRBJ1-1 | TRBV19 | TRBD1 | TGTGCCAGCACACCGGGACAGGGTTCAATGAACACTGAAGCTTTCTTT | CASTPGQGSMNTEAFF
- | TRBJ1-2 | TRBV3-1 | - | TGTGCCAGCAGCCAAGGTTGGACGGTACCTAACTATGGCTACACCTTC | CASSQGWTVPNYGYTF
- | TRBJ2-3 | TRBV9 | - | TGTGCCAGCAGCTCCCCCGGTACGCGCCCCCAGCGAGATACGCAGTATTTT | CASSSPGTRPQRDTQYF
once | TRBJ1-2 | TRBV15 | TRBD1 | TGTGCCACCAGCCGCTCCGGGACAGGAGCTGGCTACACCTTC | CATSRSGTGAGYTF
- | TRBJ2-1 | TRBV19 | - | TGTGCCAGTAGCGACAACTACAATGAGCAGTTCTTC | CASSDNYNEQFF
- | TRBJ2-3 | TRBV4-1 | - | TGCGCCAGCAGCCAAGAATGGGTACAGGCGCGCGGTACGCAGTATTTT | CASSQEWVQARGTQYF
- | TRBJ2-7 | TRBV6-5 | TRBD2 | TGTGCCAGCGCGCCGGACGGGACTAGCGGGTACGAGCAGTACTTC | CASAPDGTSGYEQYF
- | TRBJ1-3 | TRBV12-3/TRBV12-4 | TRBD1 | TGTGCCAGCAGACCTGACAGGGTCTCTGGAAACACCATATATTTT | CASRPDRVSGNTIYF
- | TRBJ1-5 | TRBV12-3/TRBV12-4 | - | TGTGCCAGCAGCTGGGGAGATCAGCCCCAGCATTTT | CASSWGDQPQHF
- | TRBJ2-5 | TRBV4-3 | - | TGCGCCAGCAGCCAAGCTTTTGGGGGATTCGGGACCCAGTACTTC | CASSQAFGGFGTQYF
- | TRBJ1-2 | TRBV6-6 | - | TGTGCCAGCAGTTACTCAGGGGGTGGCTACACCTTC | CASSYSGGGYTF
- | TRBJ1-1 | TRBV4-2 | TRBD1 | TGTGCCAGCAGCCAACAGGACAGGGGGCCGAACACTGAAGCTTTCTTT | CASSQQDRGPNTEAFF
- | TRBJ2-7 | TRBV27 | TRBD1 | TGTGCCAGCAGTCGAATCGCCGGGACAGGAAACTACGAGCAGTACTTC | CASSRIAGTGNYEQYF
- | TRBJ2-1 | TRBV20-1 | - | TGCAGTGCTAGAGATCAGCAGTACAATGAGCAGTTCTTC | CSARDQQYNEQFF
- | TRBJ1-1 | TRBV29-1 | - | TGCAGCGTTGAACAGGGTCTGAACACTGAAGCTTTCTTT | CSVEQGLNTEAFF
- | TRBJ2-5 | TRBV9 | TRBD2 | TGTGCCAGCAGCGTAGGGGCGGGAGGGGGTCAAGAGACCCAGTACTTC | CASSVGAGGGQETQYF
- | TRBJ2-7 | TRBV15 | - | TGTGCCACCAGCAGAGATGTGTCAATATCCTACGAGCAGTACTTC | CATSRDVSISYEQYF
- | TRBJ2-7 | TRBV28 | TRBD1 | TGTGCCAGCCTAGAAACAGGGGGCCTCTACGAGCAGTACTTC | CASLETGGLYEQYF
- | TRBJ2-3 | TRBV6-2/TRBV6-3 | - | TGTGCCAGCAGTAGAGGACCAGCAAGGGATACGCAGTATTTT | CASSRGPARDTQYF